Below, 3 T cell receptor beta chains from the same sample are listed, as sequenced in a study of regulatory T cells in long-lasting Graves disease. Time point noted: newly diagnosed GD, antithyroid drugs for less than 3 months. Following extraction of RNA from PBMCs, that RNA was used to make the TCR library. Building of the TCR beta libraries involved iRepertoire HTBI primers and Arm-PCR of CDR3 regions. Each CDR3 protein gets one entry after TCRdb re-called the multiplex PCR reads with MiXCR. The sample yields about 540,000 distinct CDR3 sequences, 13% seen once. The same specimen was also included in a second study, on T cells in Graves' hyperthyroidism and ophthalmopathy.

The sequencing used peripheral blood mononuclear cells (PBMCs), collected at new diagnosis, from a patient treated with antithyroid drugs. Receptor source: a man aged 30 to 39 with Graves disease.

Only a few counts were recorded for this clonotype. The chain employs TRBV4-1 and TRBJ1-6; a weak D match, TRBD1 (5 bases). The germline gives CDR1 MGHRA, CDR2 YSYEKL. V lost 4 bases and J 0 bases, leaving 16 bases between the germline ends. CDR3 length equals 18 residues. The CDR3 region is CASSLDSLQSSYNSPLHF. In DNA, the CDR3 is TGCGCCAGCAGCCTAGACAGCTTGCAGAGCTCCTATAATTCACCCCTCCACTTT.

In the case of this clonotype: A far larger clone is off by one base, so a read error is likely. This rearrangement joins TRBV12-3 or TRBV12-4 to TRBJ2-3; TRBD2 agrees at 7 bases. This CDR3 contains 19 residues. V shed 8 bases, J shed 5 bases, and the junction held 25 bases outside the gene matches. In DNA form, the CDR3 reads TGTGCCAGCCCACTGTCGGATGGAACGGGAGGAGGTCATGGAGATACGCAGTATTTT. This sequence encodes CASPLSDGTGGGHGDTQYF.

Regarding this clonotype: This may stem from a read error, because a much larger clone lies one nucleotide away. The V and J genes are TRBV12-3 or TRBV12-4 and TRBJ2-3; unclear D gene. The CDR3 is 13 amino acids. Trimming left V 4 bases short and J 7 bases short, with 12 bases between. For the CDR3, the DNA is TGTGCCAGCAGTTCACGTAGTATTTATACGCAGTATTTT. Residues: CASSSRSIYTQYF.